These T cell receptor beta chains were read from a single sample in a study of PD-1 blockade in classical Hodgkin lymphoma. Method: immunoSEQ multiplex PCR; TCRdb's copy keeps in-frame clones and lacks some. The repertoire holds about 94,000 clones, with 75% to 90% as singletons. Sequences were derived from peripheral blood mononuclear cells (PBMCs), sampled before the second cycle of nivolumab. All receptors derive from a human donor with classical Hodgkin lymphoma. Each CDR3 is given with its conserved first and last residue. The D gene is left open where the match is weak.

CDR3: CASSESGSGRLGEQYF; DNA: TGCGCCAGCAGTGAGTCGGGAAGCGGGAGACTAGGAGAGCAGTACTTC; J: TRBJ2-7; length: 16; V: TRBV10-2; D: TRBD2
CDR3: CASSPGNNSPLHF; DNA: TGTGCCAGCAGTCCAGGGAATAATTCACCCCTCCACTTT; J: TRBJ1-6; length: 13; V: TRBV7-9; D: .
CDR3: CASSPGLAGLGFQETQYF; DNA: TGCGCCAGCAGTCCTGGACTAGCGGGTCTGGGTTTCCAAGAGACCCAGTACTTC; J: TRBJ2-5; length: 18; V: TRBV5-1; D: TRBD2
CDR3: CASSRGTGPNEQFF; DNA: TGTGCCAGCAGCCGGGGGACAGGGCCAAATGAGCAGTTCTTC; J: TRBJ2-1; length: 14; V: TRBV14; D: TRBD1
CDR3: CASSFEGPDNEQFF; DNA: TGTGCCAGCAGTTTTGAGGGTCCGGACAATGAGCAGTTCTTC; J: TRBJ2-1; length: 14; V: TRBV27; D: .
CDR3: CASSFGSREQYF; DNA: TGTGCCAGCAGTTTTGGTAGCCGCGAGCAGTACTTC; J: TRBJ2-7; length: 12; V: TRBV28; D: .
CDR3: CASSLGGARIDTQYF; DNA: TGTGCCAGCAGCTTGGGGGGCGCAAGGATAGATACGCAGTATTTT; J: TRBJ2-3; length: 15; V: TRBV7-2; D: .
CDR3: CASSLVGRAGNEQFF; DNA: TGTGCCAGCAGTTTAGTCGGGAGGGCAGGCAATGAGCAGTTCTTC; J: TRBJ2-1; length: 15; V: TRBV28; D: TRBD2
CDR3: CASSQGGLQRFTDTQYF; DNA: TGCGCCAGCAGCCAAGGGGGACTTCAACGGTTCACAGATACGCAGTATTTT; J: TRBJ2-3; length: 17; V: TRBV4-1; D: .
CDR3: CASSLRTNYEQYF; DNA: TGTGCCAGCAGTTTACGGACCAACTACGAGCAGTACTTC; J: TRBJ2-7; length: 13; V: TRBV28; D: .
CDR3: CASSEFSWQPQHF; DNA: TGTGCCAGCAGTGAATTCTCGTGGCAGCCCCAGCATTTT; J: TRBJ1-5; length: 13; V: TRBV6-4; D: .
CDR3: CASSYAEKWQTQYF; DNA: TGTGCCAGCAGTTACGCGGAGAAATGGCAGACCCAGTACTTC; J: TRBJ2-5; length: 14; V: TRBV6-5; D: .
CDR3: CASSLPSGGRYGYTF; DNA: TGTGCCAGCAGCCTCCCCTCGGGAGGACGCTATGGCTACACCTTC; J: TRBJ1-2; length: 15; V: TRBV7-9; D: .
CDR3: CASSSDPRQRRRQPQHF; DNA: TGTGCCAGCAGCTCAGACCCCCGACAGAGGAGGCGGCAGCCCCAGCATTTT; J: TRBJ1-5; length: 17; V: TRBV27; D: .